The 32 T cell receptor beta chains listed next were all sequenced from one sample in a study of OX40 agonist ivuxolimab in advanced cancers. Some clones are missing from TCRdb's copy, which holds only in-frame ones; the method was immunoSEQ multiplex PCR. This sample has some 64,000 clones, with roughly four fifths found just once. The specimen was CD4+ or CD8+ T cells sorted from blood, collected in a trial of the OX40 agonist ivuxolimab. Receptor source: an adult with an advanced solid tumor such as melanoma, head and neck, liver or kidney cancer.

The rearrangement joins TRBV4-1 to TRBJ2-6; tentative D call: TRBD2 (5 bases). Germline V gene sequence: CDR1 MGHRA, CDR2 YSYEKL. Trimming took off 3 bases at V and 4 bases at J, with 16 bases between the two ends. The CDR3 is made up of 17 amino acids. The CDR3 loop reads CASSHLLGIPGANVLTF. The CDR3 region has the DNA TGCGCCAGCAGCCATCTACTAGGGATTCCCGGGGCCAACGTCCTGACTTTC.

The V gene is TRBV11-3, the J gene TRBJ2-2, with TRBD1 matching 9 bases. The CDR3 contains 15 residues. Germline CDR1 reads SGHNT; CDR2 reads YENEEA. The J segment lost 1 base and the V segment lost 3 bases, leaving 0 bases of the junction unmatched. In nucleotides, the CDR3 is TGTGCCAGCAGCTTGGACAGGGGGAACACCGGGGAGCTGTTTTTT. It yields the protein CASSLDRGNTGELFF.

The J gene is TRBJ1-4, the V gene TRBV6-6, with TRBD1 as a possible D gene (5 bases). The V end lost 7 bases, the J end lost 1 base, and 13 bases lay between the germline ends. Germline CDR1 and CDR2: MNHNY and SVGAGI (reference sequence). The CDR3 extends over 15 amino acids. The CDR3 region has the DNA TGTGCCAGCACCCTGGCCGGGGGAACTAATGAAAAACTGTTTTTT. Protein: CASTLAGGTNEKLFF.

The rearrangement links TRBV14 to TRBJ1-2; TRBD1 might be the D (5 bases). Germline values: CDR1 SGHDN, CDR2 FVKESK. The CDR3 loop spans 13 amino acids. V lost 3 bases and J lost 1, with 6 bases in between. CDR3 loop: CASSQQGNYGYTF. CDR3 coding DNA: TGTGCCAGCAGCCAGCAGGGTAACTATGGCTACACCTTC.

V usage is TRBV9 and J usage is TRBJ1-3; D uncertain. The CDR3 spans 14 residues. Germline V gene data show CDR1 as SGDLS and CDR2 as YYNGEE. Trimming stripped 4 bases from V and 0 bases from J, with 8 bases between. The DNA of the CDR3 is TGTGCCAGCAGCCCTAGGGTCTCTGGAAACACCATATATTTT. This codes for CASSPRVSGNTIYF.

The gene calls are TRBV10-3 and TRBJ1-5; no firm D call. Trimming took 3 bases from V and 0 from J, leaving 6 bases between them. Germline V gives CDR1 ENHRY, CDR2 SYGVKD. This CDR3 contains 14 residues. As DNA, the CDR3 is TGTGCCATCAGTGATGGGTATAGCAATCAGCCCCAGCATTTT. It encodes CAISDGYSNQPQHF.

There are a few counts of this clone. CDR3 residues: CASSVTGFLGETQYF. The CDR3 nucleotides read TGTGCCAGCAGCGTGACAGGGTTCTTGGGAGAGACCCAGTACTTC. V gene TRBV9 combines with J gene TRBJ2-5; TRBD1 aligns across 7 bases. CDR1 is SGDLS, CDR2 YYNGEE, per germline. V shed 2 bases, J shed 4 bases, and the junction held 8 bases outside the gene matches. This CDR3 is 15 amino acids long.

The chain joins TRBV19 to TRBJ1-5, with TRBD1 matching over 10 bases. Trimming at V came to 4 bases and at J to 5 bases, leaving 5 bases not matched to a gene. Germline CDR1 and CDR2: LNHDA and SQIVND (reference sequence). The CDR3 loop spans 15 amino acids. The CDR3 here is CASSTTGGAYQPQHF. Written as DNA, the CDR3 is TGTGCCAGTAGTACGACAGGGGGCGCATATCAGCCCCAGCATTTT. The whole variable domain, filled in from reference TRBV19 and TRBJ1-5, reads DGGITQSPKYLFRKEGQNVTLSCEQNLNHDAMYWYRQDPGQGLRLIYYSQIVNDFQKGDIAEGYSVSREKKESFPLTVTSAQKNPTAFYLCASSTTGGAYQPQHFGDGTRLSIL.

The chain recombines TRBV15 with TRBJ2-1; the match to TRBD2 covers 9 bases. This CDR3 region has 15 residues. Trimming at V came to 1 base and at J to 4 bases, leaving 2 bases not matched to a gene. The germline gives CDR1 LNHNV, CDR2 YYDKDF (reference sequence). DNA of the CDR3: TGTGCCACCAGCAGAGCAAGCGGGAGGTACAATGAGCAGTTCTTC. Its translation: CATSRASGRYNEQFF.

The CDR3 protein is CASSSRGGLVDEQFF. CDR3 nucleotides: TGTGCCAGCAGCTCTCGGGGGGGCCTAGTCGATGAGCAGTTCTTC. V is TRBV7-2 and J is TRBJ2-1; 8 bases agree with TRBD2. The ends lost 4 bases at V and 8 bases at J; junction bases unmatched: 10. The CDR3 has 15 residues. Germline V gene data show CDR1 as SGHTA and CDR2 as FQGNSA.

V is TRBV5-4 and J is TRBJ1-5; no definite D call. Looked up from germline, CDR1 is SGHNT and CDR2 is YYREEE (reference sequence). The V and J ends lost 4 bases and 5 bases respectively, with 10 bases between them. This CDR3 spans 13 amino acids. The CDR3 nucleotides are TGTGCCAGCAGCGTTGACGCAGATCAGCCCCAGCATTTT. It is translated as CASSVDADQPQHF.

This rearrangement joins TRBV18 to TRBJ2-5; weak D call: TRBD1 (5 bases). The CDR3 is made up of 13 amino acids. Trimming took 2 bases from V and 10 from J, leaving 14 bases between them. Germline values: CDR1 KGHSH, CDR2 LQKENI. CDR3 DNA: TGTGCCAGCTCACCATTGACCAGGGATGGCCAGTACTTC. Its protein is CASSPLTRDGQYF.

V and J are TRBV19 and TRBJ2-5, with D possibly being TRBD2 (5 bases). There are 16 residues in the CDR3. Looked up from germline, CDR1 is LNHDA and CDR2 is SQIVND (reference sequence). V shed 5 bases and J shed 5 bases, with 21 bases lying between them. The CDR3 DNA reads TGTGCCAGTAGTGGGGTCCTCCGAGGGTTTGAGGAGACCCAGTACTTC. This codes for CASSGVLRGFEETQYF.

The chain has TRBV10-2 and TRBJ1-3; D not resolved. V lost 2 bases to trimming and J lost 0 bases, with 11 bases between them. Per the germline V gene, CDR1 is WSHSY and CDR2 is SAAADI. This CDR3 contains 16 residues. The CDR3 nucleotides are TGCGCCAGCAGTGAGGCTAGCCTTATCTCTGGAAACACCATATATTTT. Amino acid sequence: CASSEASLISGNTIYF.

The chain links TRBV6-5 to TRBJ2-7; D is possibly TRBD2 (6 bases). Germline V lookup: CDR1 MNHEY, CDR2 SVGAGI. V shed 8 bases and J shed 2 bases, with 10 bases lying between them. CDR3 length: 12 amino acids. The CDR3 DNA sequence: TGTGCCAGCCATAGCGGAACCTACGAGCAGTACTTC. It translates to CASHSGTYEQYF.

The sample holds a few counts of this clone. V gene TRBV7-2 combines with J gene TRBJ1-2; a weak D match, TRBD1 (6 bases). CDR3 size: 13 residues. Germline CDR1 and CDR2: SGHTA and FQGNSA. Deletions cut 2 bases from V and 13 bases from J, with 17 bases between. CDR3 DNA sequence: TGTGCCAGCAGCTTAACTTCCGGACAGCGGCGCACCTTC. This sequence encodes CASSLTSGQRRTF.

J is TRBJ1-2 and V is TRBV7-2; no clear D gene. The CDR3 totals 12 residues. Germline assignment: CDR1 SGHTA and CDR2 FQGNSA. Trimming removed 3 bases at V and 2 bases at J, with 4 bases between. The CDR3 DNA follows: TGTGCCAGCAGCTTCGGCAACTATGGCTACACCTTC. Protein: CASSFGNYGYTF.

The V call is TRBV7-6, the J call TRBJ1-1, with D maybe TRBD1 (6 bases). Germline assignment: CDR1 SGHVS and CDR2 FNYEAQ. CDR3 size: 16 residues. Between the trimmed V and J ends, which lost 4 bases and 3 bases, there was a span of 18 bases. Here the CDR3 DNA reads TGTGCCAGCAGCTCCGTGGGGGGGGGCTGGGACACTGAAGCTTTCTTT. Its translation: CASSSVGGGWDTEAFF.

To note about this clone: The sample carries other DNA sequences with the same CDR3. Here the CDR3 reads CAWSRGGLNQPQHF. CDR3 in DNA: TGTGCCTGGAGCAGGGGGGGCCTTAATCAGCCCCAGCATTTT. V is TRBV30 and J is TRBJ1-5, with 7 bases identical to TRBD1. The germline V gene has CDR1 GTSNPN and CDR2 SVGIG (reference sequence). This CDR3 is 14 amino acids long. The ends lost 3 bases at V and 4 bases at J; junction bases unmatched: 6. The whole variable domain, filled in from reference TRBV30 and TRBJ1-5, reads SQTIHQWPATLVQPVGSPLSLECTVEGTSNPNLYWYRQAAGRGLQLLFYSVGIGQISSEVPQNLSASRPQDRQFILSSKKLLLSDSGFYLCAWSRGGLNQPQHFGDGTRLSIL.

Only one count was recorded for this clone. The chain carries TRBV11-2 and TRBJ2-5; 11 bases are shared with TRBD1. The J call is uncertain, as TRBJ2-7 better fits the DNA end. Germline CDR1 is SGHAT and CDR2 is FQNNGV. CDR3 length equals 14 residues. The CDR3 is CASSFGQGALEQYF. As DNA, the CDR3 is TGTGCCAGCAGCTTTGGACAGGGGGCACTCGAGCAGTACTTC.

The V gene is TRBV5-1, the J gene TRBJ2-2; 12 nucleotides align to TRBD2. Trimming took 1 base from V and 5 from J; bases not matched to a gene: 6. From germline, CDR1 is SGHRS and CDR2 YFSETQ. The CDR3 totals 17 residues. CDR3 in amino acids: CASSLLAGGPRTGELFF. The DNA for the CDR3 is TGCGCCAGCAGCTTGCTAGCGGGAGGGCCTCGGACCGGGGAGCTGTTTTTT.

The rearrangement uses TRBV4-2 and TRBJ2-7; D may be TRBD1 (6 bases). Germline V lookup: CDR1 LGHNA, CDR2 YNFKEQ. The CDR3 is made up of 18 amino acids. V was trimmed by 1 base and J by 2 bases, leaving 21 bases between them. The CDR3 is CASSQGPSETGFTYEQYF. The CDR3 region has the DNA TGTGCCAGCAGCCAAGGCCCCTCCGAGACAGGTTTTACCTACGAGCAGTACTTC.

J is TRBJ2-7 and V is TRBV7-9; 7 bases align to TRBD1. The V and J ends lost 9 bases and 0 bases, in that order; junction bases with no gene match: 8. This CDR3 contains 14 residues. Germline values: CDR1 SEHNR, CDR2 FQNEAQ (reference sequence). CDR3 sequence reads: CASQPRDSSYEQYF. For the CDR3, the DNA is TGTGCCAGTCAGCCCCGGGACAGCTCCTACGAGCAGTACTTC.

DNA for the CDR3: TGTGCCATCAGTTTTAGCTCCTACGAGCAGTACTTC. It encodes CAISFSSYEQYF. The chain carries TRBV10-3 and TRBJ2-7; D remains unclear. The CDR3 covers 12 residues. V was pared by 5 bases and J by 0 bases, with 5 bases between. Germline V lookup: CDR1 ENHRY, CDR2 SYGVKD.

The genes are TRBV5-6 and TRBJ1-3; unclear D gene. Trimming left V 2 bases short and J 3 bases short, with 9 bases between. In germline, CDR1 is SGHDT, CDR2 YYEEEE. The CDR3 is 14 amino acids. CDR3 protein: CASSFEGLGNTIYF. In DNA, the CDR3 is TGTGCCAGCAGCTTCGAAGGGCTTGGAAACACCATATATTTT. Full variable domain (missing parts from reference TRBV5-6 and TRBJ1-3): DAGVTQSPTHLIKTRGQQVTLRCSPKSGHDTVSWYQQALGQGPQFIFQYYEEEERQRGNFPDRFSGHQFPNYSSELNVNALLLGDSALYLCASSFEGLGNTIYFGEGSWLTVV.

The rearrangement joins TRBV5-1 to TRBJ2-7, with D perhaps matching TRBD1 (5 bases). V lost 4 bases, J lost 2 bases, and 16 bases lay in between. Germline-derived CDR1 and CDR2 are SGHRS and YFSETQ. The CDR3 length is 15 residues. For the CDR3, the DNA is TGCGCCAGCAGCGTCGCGCAGCAGGGCCCCTACGAGCAGTACTTC. It codes for CASSVAQQGPYEQYF. Full variable domain (outside the CDR3, taken from reference TRBV5-1 and TRBJ2-7): KAGVTQTPRYLIKTRGQQVTLSCSPISGHRSVSWYQQTPGQGLQFLFEYFSETQRNKGNFPGRFSGRQFSNSRSEMNVSTLELGDSALYLCASSVAQQGPYEQYFGPGTRLTVT.

The V gene is TRBV6-6, the J gene TRBJ1-2; D remains unclear. Germline-derived CDR1 and CDR2 are MNHNY and SVGAGI (reference sequence). Between the trimmed V and J ends, which lost 11 bases and 4 bases, there was a span of 17 bases. The CDR3 loop spans 13 amino acids. The CDR3 loop reads CAVLGPMGYGYTF. The CDR3 coding sequence is TGTGCCGTTCTAGGGCCCATGGGCTATGGCTACACCTTC.

The CDR3 bases are TGTGCCAGCAGCCAAGATCAGACGGGAGCTGGAAATGAGCAGTTCTTC. Its translation is CASSQDQTGAGNEQFF. This chain joins TRBV4-2 and TRBJ2-1; D perhaps matches TRBD2 (6 bases). CDR1 is LGHNA, CDR2 YNFKEQ, per germline. With 0 bases removed from V and 7 bases from J, the gap between germline ends came to 16 bases. The CDR3 is 16 amino acids.

The rearrangement uses TRBV5-4 and TRBJ2-5; D gene ambiguous. The germline CDR1 and CDR2 sequences are SGHNT and YYREEE (reference sequence). V was cut by 3 bases and J by 5 bases, with 14 bases left in between. This CDR3 comprises 14 residues. CDR3: CASSSTKAWETQYF. In DNA, the CDR3 is TGTGCCAGCAGCTCCACGAAAGCGTGGGAGACCCAGTACTTC.

This clone appeared once. The genes are TRBV7-2 and TRBJ1-1; D perhaps matches TRBD1 (6 bases). Trimming pared 5 bases from V and 5 bases from J, leaving 15 bases between. CDR3 length: 14 residues. The germline V gene encodes CDR1 SGHTA and CDR2 FQGNSA. CDR3: CASSEIQGRTEAFF. The CDR3 coding sequence is TGTGCCAGCAGCGAAATACAGGGACGGACTGAAGCTTTCTTT.

The V call is TRBV14, the J call TRBJ2-1; TRBD1 matches at 11 bases. The CDR3 has 16 residues. CDR1 SGHDN and CDR2 FVKESK come from the germline V gene. Trimming took 1 base from V and 7 from J; bases not matched to a gene: 6. CDR3 protein: CASSQGPGQGVNEQFF. The CDR3 nucleotides are TGTGCCAGCAGCCAAGGGCCGGGACAGGGGGTAAATGAGCAGTTCTTC.

The chain combines TRBV7-2 with TRBJ1-1; D ambiguous. The CDR3 sequence is 15 residues long. V lost 2 bases and J 0 bases, leaving 10 bases between the germline ends. Germline-derived CDR1 and CDR2 are SGHTA and FQGNSA. CDR3 nucleotides: TGTGCCAGCAGCTTAATCGCAGCGATGAACACTGAAGCTTTCTTT. It specifies CASSLIAAMNTEAFF.